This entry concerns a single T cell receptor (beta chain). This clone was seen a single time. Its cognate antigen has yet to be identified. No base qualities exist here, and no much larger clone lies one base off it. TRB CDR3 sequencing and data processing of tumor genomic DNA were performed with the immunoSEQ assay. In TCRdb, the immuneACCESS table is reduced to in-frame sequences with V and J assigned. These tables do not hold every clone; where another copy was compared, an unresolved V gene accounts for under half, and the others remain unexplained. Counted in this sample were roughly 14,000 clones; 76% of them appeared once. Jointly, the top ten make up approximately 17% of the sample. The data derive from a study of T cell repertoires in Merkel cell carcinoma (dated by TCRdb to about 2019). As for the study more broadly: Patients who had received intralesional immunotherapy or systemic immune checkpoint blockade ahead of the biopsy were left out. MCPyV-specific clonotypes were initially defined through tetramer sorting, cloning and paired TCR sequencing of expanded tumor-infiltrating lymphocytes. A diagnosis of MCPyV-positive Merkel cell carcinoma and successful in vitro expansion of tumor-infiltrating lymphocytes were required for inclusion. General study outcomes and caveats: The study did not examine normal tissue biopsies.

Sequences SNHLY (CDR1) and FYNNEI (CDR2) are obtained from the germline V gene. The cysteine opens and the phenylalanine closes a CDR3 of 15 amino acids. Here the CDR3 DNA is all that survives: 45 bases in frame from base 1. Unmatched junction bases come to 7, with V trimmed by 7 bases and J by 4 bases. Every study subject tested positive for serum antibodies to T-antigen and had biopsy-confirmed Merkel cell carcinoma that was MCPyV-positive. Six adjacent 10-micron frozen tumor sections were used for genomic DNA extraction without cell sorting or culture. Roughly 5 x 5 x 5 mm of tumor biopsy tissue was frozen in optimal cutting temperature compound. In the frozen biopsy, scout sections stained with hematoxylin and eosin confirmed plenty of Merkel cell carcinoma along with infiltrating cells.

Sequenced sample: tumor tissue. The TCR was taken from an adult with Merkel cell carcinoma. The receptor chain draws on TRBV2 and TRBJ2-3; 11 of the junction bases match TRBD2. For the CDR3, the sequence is CASIWGSGGADTQYF. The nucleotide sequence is TGTGCCAGCATCTGGGGTAGCGGGGGGGCAGATACGCAGTATTTT.